This TCR beta chain was sequenced during a study of cytomegalovirus exposure and HLA in healthy donors. As for the study in general: Out of about 180 million T cells, an earlier analysis found around 120 million unique TCR beta sequences in total. General study findings and limits: Immune exposure information available was restricted to CMV serostatus.

Germline loops: CDR1 MGHRA, CDR2 YSYEKL. V lost 4 bases and J lost 4, with 28 bases in between. The CDR3 extends over 20 amino acids. The PCR made use of 60 Vbeta and 13 Jbeta primers. In the authors' workflow: Later reanalysis found around 74 million unique TCR beta chains, around 9.9 million of them shared. Some clones are missing from TCRdb's copy, which holds only in-frame ones; the method was immunoSEQ multiplex PCR. For V, J and clone size, that table is used; D and trimming come from the DNA. The table shows fewer than 200,000 clones, with roughly 73% occurring only once. The sample holds a few counts of this clone. Its cognate antigen is unknown.

The specimen sequenced was PBMCs. This TCR was sampled from a woman in her 30s in good health and CMV-seronegative. The rearrangement links TRBV4-1 to TRBJ2-2; possibly TRBD1 for D (5 bases). The CDR3 nucleotides are TGCGCCAGCAGCCTGCAGACGACCAGGGCCCGAGCGAGACTCACCGGGGAGCTGTTTTTT. Amino acid sequence: CASSLQTTRARARLTGELFF.